This is a list of T cell receptor beta chains from one sample in a study of T cell changes during pregnancy in multiple sclerosis. The table came from immunoSEQ multiplex PCR; TCRdb's copy has only in-frame clones and leaves some out. Of 34,000 or so clones listed, 90% are singletons. Source: CD8+ T cells from peripheral blood mononuclear cells, taken before pregnancy. These receptors originate from a female donor with multiple sclerosis, enrolled in a pregnancy study. CDR3s include the opening cysteine and the closing phenylalanine or tryptophan. Each record gives: clone size, D gene, V gene, J gene, CDR3 DNA, CDR3 protein. The D gene is left open where the match is weak. Expanded clones are given a class, and other clones once, few, many or no size at all.

>-|TRBD2|TRBV7-6|TRBJ2-5
TGTGCCAGCAGTAAAGACCCGGGGGGGCCGTGGCGATGGGTAGGAGAGACCCAGTACTTC
CASSKDPGGPWRWVGETQYF
>-|-|TRBV4-3|TRBJ1-4
TGCGCCAGCAGCCAAGATACGGCAGGGTCAAATGAAAAACTGTTTTTT
CASSQDTAGSNEKLFF
>-|TRBD2|TRBV13|TRBJ2-7
TGTGCCAGCAGCATCGGACTAGGGCGGTACGAGCAGTACTTC
CASSIGLGRYEQYF
>-|-|TRBV6-5|TRBJ2-1
TGTGCCAGCAGTTACGACCGGAATGGAGGGTACAATGAGCAGTTCTTC
CASSYDRNGGYNEQFF
>-|TRBD1|TRBV27|TRBJ1-2
TGTGCCAGCGGGACAGCAGGGTTCTATGGCTACACCTTC
CASGTAGFYGYTF
>-|TRBD1|TRBV12-5|TRBJ2-2
TGTGCTAGTGGTCCCGGACAGGGAGACACCGGGGAGCTGTTTTTT
CASGPGQGDTGELFF
>-|TRBD2|TRBV5-6|TRBJ2-1
TGTGCCAGCAGCTTCGGAGACGGGAGGGTGTTCTTAGGGAATGAGCAGTTCTTC
CASSFGDGRVFLGNEQFF
>-|-|TRBV7-9|TRBJ1-5
TGTGCCAGCAGCTTAACAGGGATTAATCAGCCCCAGCATTTT
CASSLTGINQPQHF
>-|-|TRBV19|TRBJ2-7
TGTGCCAGTAGTGGACACCAGAGCTCCTACGAGCAGTACTTC
CASSGHQSSYEQYF
>few|TRBD1|TRBV6-5|TRBJ1-2
TGTGCCAGCAGTACTGGGACAGGGCAGGTCTATGGCTACACCTTC
CASSTGTGQVYGYTF
>-|TRBD1|TRBV7-3|TRBJ2-5
TGTGCCAGCAGCTCCGGACAGGGGAATCCCCAAGAGACCCAGTACTTC
CASSSGQGNPQETQYF
>-|TRBD2|TRBV11-2|TRBJ2-7
TGTGCCAGCAGCTTGGGTAGCGGGGGGTCCTGGGAGCAGTACTTC
CASSLGSGGSWEQYF
>-|-|TRBV6-1|TRBJ1-4
TGTGCCAGCAGGCAGCGTGCAACTAATGAAAAACTGTTTTTT
CASRQRATNEKLFF
>-|TRBD1|TRBV27|TRBJ1-5
TGTGCCAGCAGTCAGGGGGTCGGGCAGCCCCAGCATTTT
CASSQGVGQPQHF
>-|-|TRBV4-2|TRBJ2-2
TGTGCCAGCAGCCAAGAAGACGGGGGCACCGGGGAGCTGTTTTTT
CASSQEDGGTGELFF
>-|TRBD2|TRBV5-6|TRBJ2-3
TGTGCCAGCAGCTACGGGACTAGCGGGGCCCCGACCACAGATACGCAGTATTTT
CASSYGTSGAPTTDTQYF